This T cell receptor beta chain was recorded in a study of prognosis after radiotherapy for stage I lung cancer. Study at large: From early 2018 through January 2019, patients with stage I non-small cell lung cancer were enrolled. Median age was about 74 years (53 to 84) among about 14 men and 6 or 7 women.

There are 13 residues in the CDR3. The germline V gene has CDR1 GTSNPN and CDR2 SVGIG (reference sequence). V lost 7 bases, J lost 8 bases, and 7 bases stayed unmatched. This clonotype was observed at least ten times. What it recognizes is unknown. CDR3 of TCR beta was amplified from genomic DNA via a two-round multiplex PCR. The authors ran first-round PCR with primers specific to each TRBV and TRBJ gene. TCRdb independently ran MiXCR on the multiplex PCR reads; one entry per CDR3 protein. The sample lists some 56,000 distinct CDR3 sequences, around 27% occurring once. Whole-study results and caveats: Following stereotactic body radiation therapy, patients who went on to develop distant metastases had lower Shannon entropy.

The TCR originated in a donor over 45 with non-small cell lung cancer. Sequenced material: PBMCs, taken before or after stereotactic body radiation therapy (not recorded which). The genes are TRBV30 and TRBJ2-1; TRBD2 agrees at 11 bases. The CDR3 nucleotides are TGTGCCTTCAGTAGCGGGGGGGCGTATGAGCAGTTCTTC. Residues: CAFSSGGAYEQFF.